This TCR beta chain is drawn from a study of T cells in Graves' hyperthyroidism and ophthalmopathy. General study findings and limits: Before onset, by a median of approximately 6.8 months, the model predicted ophthalmopathy. Ophthalmopathy was distinguished from stable hyperthyroidism by 13 V-J signatures.

This clonotype was observed at least ten times. The antigen remains unidentified. Germline CDR1 GTSNPN, CDR2 SVGIG (reference sequence). The CDR3 loop spans 13 amino acids. Trimming took off 4 bases at V and 1 base at J, with 8 bases between the two ends. Researchers amplified the TCR beta CDR3 regions from RNA transcripts. In the first-round RT-PCR of the TCR CDR3, the HTBI primer set was used. Using its own MiXCR run on the multiplex PCR reads, TCRdb lists one record per CDR3 protein. Of around 700,000 distinct CDR3 sequences listed, 18% are singletons. Patients aged 18 to 65 with hyperthyroidism were newly diagnosed, with duration under 2 months. It was uncontrolled infection, other autoimmune disease, pregnancy or lactation that excluded patients.

The sample consisted of blood. The V and J genes are TRBV30 and TRBJ2-1; D is uncertain. The sequence was collected from a woman aged 50 to 65 with Graves' hyperthyroidism that later progressed to Graves' ophthalmopathy. The CDR3 loop is CAWNTLSYNEQFF. CDR3 coding DNA: TGTGCCTGGAATACCTTGTCCTACAATGAGCAGTTCTTC.